The 26 T cell receptor beta chains reported below all come from one sample, sequenced in a study of shared clonotypes between healthy human individuals. The table came from immunoSEQ multiplex PCR; TCRdb's copy has only in-frame clones and leaves some out. The sample has around 2,100,000 clones, approximately 95% seen once. Naive CD8 cells were CD45RO-negative, positively selected for CCR7, excluding terminally differentiated effector memory CD45RA+ cells. Sequences were obtained from naive CD8+ T cells sorted from blood. Every receptor here comes from a man aged 18 to 29 in good health.

The chain employs TRBV25-1 and TRBJ2-2, with unresolved D. Germline-derived CDR1 and CDR2 are MGHDK and SYGVNS. This CDR3 comprises 16 residues. V was pared by 0 bases and J by 0 bases, with 8 bases between. The CDR3 coding sequence is TGTGCCAGCAGTGAATATTGGGGTACGAACACCGGGGAGCTGTTTTTT. Translation: CASSEYWGTNTGELFF.

This chain joins TRBV10-2 and TRBJ1-5; TRBD1 agrees at 9 bases. CDR1 is WSHSY, CDR2 SAAADI, per germline. Losses at the gene ends were 7 bases for V and 2 bases for J; bases not matched to a gene: 6. The CDR3 runs 15 residues. The chain's CDR3 is CASTQGQGGNQPQHF. The CDR3 nucleotides are TGCGCCAGCACCCAGGGACAGGGTGGCAATCAGCCCCAGCATTTT.

This chain connects TRBV15 to TRBJ2-5; 7 bases align to TRBD1. CDR3 length: 19 residues. Per the germline V gene, CDR1 is LNHNV and CDR2 is YYDKDF (reference sequence). V lost 0 bases to trimming and J lost 2 bases; unmatched junction nucleotides: 15. The CDR3 region has the DNA TGTGCCACCAGCAGAGACGCCGGACAGGAAGGTTGGTGGCAAGAGACCCAGTACTTC. As protein: CATSRDAGQEGWWQETQYF. The variable domain in full, completed from reference TRBV15 and TRBJ2-5, reads DAMVIQNPRYQVTQFGKPVTLSCSQTLNHNVMYWYQQKSSQAPKLLFHYYDKDFNNEADTPDNFQSRRPNTSFCFLDIRSPGLGDTAMYLCATSRDAGQEGWWQETQYFGPGTRLLVL.

Worth noting for this clone: This sample also contains other DNA sequences that code for the same CDR3. The chain couples TRBV7-2 to TRBJ2-7; a weak D match, TRBD2 (6 bases). Germline V gives CDR1 SGHTA, CDR2 FQGNSA. The V and J ends lost 5 bases and 3 bases respectively, with 14 bases between them. The CDR3 has 14 amino acids. Here the CDR3 reads CASSLGTSDYEQYF. The CDR3 DNA reads as TGTGCCAGCAGCCTCGGGACTTCGGACTACGAGCAGTACTTC. Filled out from reference TRBV7-2 and TRBJ2-7, the complete variable domain reads GAGVSQSPSNKVTEKGKDVELRCDPISGHTALYWYRQSLGQGLEFLIYFQGNSAPDKSGLPSDRFSAERTGGSVSTLTIQRTQQEDSAVYLCASSLGTSDYEQYFGPGTRLTVT.

The rearrangement uses TRBV6-1 and TRBJ2-5; 9 bases are shared with TRBD1. The ends lost 0 bases at V and 5 bases at J; junction bases unmatched: 4. Germline CDR1 reads MNHNS; CDR2 reads SASEGT. The CDR3 runs 15 residues. CDR3 amino acids: CASSEAVGQGETQYF. CDR3 nucleotide sequence: TGTGCCAGCAGTGAAGCCGTGGGACAGGGTGAGACCCAGTACTTC.

The chain couples TRBV11-1 to TRBJ2-5; TRBD1 agrees at 9 bases. With 4 bases clipped from V and 2 bases from J, the junction kept 11 bases outside the gene matches. The CDR3 runs to 17 residues. Per the germline V gene, CDR1 is SGHAT and CDR2 is FQDESV (reference sequence). The CDR3 region has the DNA TGTGCCAGCAGCTCCATTGGGACAGGGACCTTTCAAGAGACCCAGTACTTC. Translating gives CASSSIGTGTFQETQYF.

This sequence joins TRBV19 and TRBJ2-7, with 8 bases matching TRBD2. Germline CDR1 LNHDA, CDR2 SQIVND (reference sequence). The CDR3 totals 13 residues. J lost 4 bases, V lost 5 bases, and 4 bases had no gene match. The CDR3 here is CASSAGRGYEQYF. The CDR3 DNA reads as TGTGCCAGTAGTGCCGGGAGGGGTTACGAGCAGTACTTC.

A note on this clone: This CDR3 is also generated by other DNA sequences in the sample. The chain has TRBV9 and TRBJ1-1, with D maybe TRBD1 (5 bases). Trimming left V 0 bases short and J 4 bases short, with 10 bases between. The germline gives CDR1 SGDLS, CDR2 YYNGEE. The CDR3 loop spans 14 amino acids. CDR3 bases: TGTGCCAGCAGCGTAGGGCAGGGTGTCACTGAAGCTTTCTTT. Its translation: CASSVGQGVTEAFF.

The V gene is TRBV27, the J gene TRBJ2-7; TRBD2 matches 9 bases. The V and J ends lost 6 bases and 0 bases, in that order; junction bases with no gene match: 6. The CDR3 length is 15 residues. Germline values: CDR1 MNHEY, CDR2 SMNVEV (reference sequence). The CDR3 DNA reads as TGTGCCAGCAGCTCCCTAGCGGGGCCCTCCTACGAGCAGTACTTC. Amino acid sequence: CASSSLAGPSYEQYF.

The genes are TRBV5-4 and TRBJ2-7; TRBD2 might be the D (5 bases). This CDR3 spans 13 amino acids. Germline-derived CDR1 and CDR2 are SGHNT and YYREEE (reference sequence). V gave up 4 bases and J gave up 4 bases, with 12 bases separating them. CDR3 residues: CASSAAVGYEQYF. The CDR3 DNA follows: TGTGCCAGCAGCGCAGCGGTTGGGTACGAGCAGTACTTC.

The chain employs TRBV2 and TRBJ2-7, with TRBD1 matching over 8 bases. After removal of 1 base from V and 4 bases from J, the junction contained 3 bases not matched to a gene. The V gene's germline CDR1 is SNHLY and CDR2 FYNNEI. The CDR3 spans 14 residues. DNA of the CDR3: TGTGCCAGCAGTGAAGGCAGGGGGCAATACGAGCAGTACTTC. Translated, it gives CASSEGRGQYEQYF.

This CDR3 is CASSFSTGTGPGDEQYF. The CDR3 bases are TGTGCCAGCAGCTTTTCGACCGGGACAGGGCCCGGGGACGAGCAGTACTTC. The rearrangement links TRBV5-6 to TRBJ2-7, with TRBD1 matching over 9 bases. Germline CDR1 reads SGHDT; CDR2 reads YYEEEE. The CDR3 totals 17 residues. J was trimmed by 5 bases and V by 2 bases; bases with no gene match: 14.

The chain joins TRBV25-1 to TRBJ2-7; D unresolved. CDR1 MGHDK and CDR2 SYGVNS come from the germline V gene. The CDR3 contains 14 residues. The V gene lost 0 bases and the J gene lost 4 bases, with 10 bases spanning the gap. Here the CDR3 DNA reads TGTGCCAGCAGTGAATACGATGAAAGTTACGAGCAGTACTTC. It codes for CASSEYDESYEQYF.

The V call is TRBV5-1, the J call TRBJ2-7; D may match TRBD1 or TRBD2 (5 bases each). The CDR3 length is 15 residues. Germline lookup yields CDR1 SGHRS and CDR2 YFSETQ. V dropped 3 bases and J dropped 1 base, with 14 bases sitting between them. CDR3 protein: CASSSSPGASYEQYF. In nucleotides, the CDR3 is TGCGCCAGCAGCTCGAGCCCCGGGGCGTCCTACGAGCAGTACTTC.

The rearrangement links TRBV7-9 to TRBJ1-1; D perhaps matches TRBD1 (5 bases). The CDR3 consists of 15 residues. Trimming shortened V by 3 bases and J by 3 bases, and 14 bases separated the two germline ends. CDR1 is SEHNR, CDR2 FQNEAQ, per germline (reference sequence). Here the CDR3 DNA reads TGTGCCAGCAGCTTGGCAGGGCGTGGAGACACTGAAGCTTTCTTT. Its protein product is CASSLAGRGDTEAFF.

This clone was detected once. In DNA form, the CDR3 reads TGCGCCAGCAGCTTGGACGGCCAGCAGTTCTTC. Its protein product is CASSLDGQQFF. The genes are TRBV5-1 and TRBJ2-1; D is ambiguous. In germline, CDR1 is SGHRS, CDR2 YFSETQ. This CDR3 spans 11 amino acids. Trimming cost V 0 bases and J 11 bases, with 6 bases left between them.

V usage is TRBV27 and J usage is TRBJ2-7, with TRBD2 matching 7 bases. Germline V gives CDR1 MNHEY, CDR2 SMNVEV (reference sequence). V trimming: 7 bases; J trimming: 3 bases; junction bases outside the gene matches: 12. The CDR3 totals 15 residues. The CDR3 DNA reads TGTGCCAGCAAGTATATGAGCGGGGCTTACTACGAGCAGTACTTC. It encodes CASKYMSGAYYEQYF.

The chain recombines TRBV6-5 with TRBJ2-1; no clear D. The V end lost 8 bases, the J end lost 10 bases, and 12 bases lay between the germline ends. The CDR3 is 11 amino acids. Per germline, CDR1 MNHEY and CDR2 SVGAGI. As DNA, the CDR3 is TGTGCCAGCCAAAGTTCAGGCGAGCAGTTCTTC. This translates into CASQSSGEQFF.

This chain uses TRBV7-9 with TRBJ2-2; D is ambiguous. This CDR3 is 12 amino acids long. In germline, CDR1 is SEHNR, CDR2 FQNEAQ (reference sequence). V lost 7 bases and J 3 bases, leaving 6 bases between the germline ends. CDR3 region: CASTPHTGELFF. DNA of the CDR3: TGTGCCAGCACCCCTCACACCGGGGAGCTGTTTTTT. The full variable domain, its missing parts supplied by reference TRBV7-9 and TRBJ2-2, is DTGVSQNPRHKITKRGQNVTFRCDPISEHNRLYWYRQTLGQGPEFLTYFQNEAQLEKSRLLSDRFSAERPKGSFSTLEIQRTEQGDSAMYLCASTPHTGELFFGEGSRLTVL.

This chain joins TRBV13 and TRBJ1-2, with TRBD1 identical over 8 bases. V was pared by 4 bases and J by 7 bases, with 17 bases of the junction left unmatched. Germline CDR1 PRHDT, CDR2 FYEKMQ (reference sequence). CDR3 size: 17 residues. The CDR3 here is CASSSPGQGISRPGYTF. The CDR3 DNA reads TGTGCCAGCAGCTCCCCCGGACAGGGTATTTCACGGCCTGGCTACACCTTC.

The chain uses TRBV6-6 and TRBJ2-7; 9 bases are a match to TRBD1. The junction had 7 bases not matched to a gene; V was cut back by 2 bases and J by 5 bases. Germline CDR1 is MNHNY and CDR2 is SVGAGI (reference sequence). CDR3 length equals 15 residues. The CDR3 nucleotides read TGTGCCAGCAGTTACCCCGGACAGGGGCTCCACGAGCAGTACTTC. It yields the protein CASSYPGQGLHEQYF.

Turning to this clone: Additional DNA sequences in this sample encode the identical CDR3. The rearrangement links TRBV6-1 to TRBJ2-5; TRBD1 is a possible D gene (5 bases). The V end was cut by 4 bases, the J end by 5 bases, with 11 bases between. The length of the CDR3 is 13 residues. Germline lookup yields CDR1 MNHNS and CDR2 SASEGT. The CDR3 nucleotides are TGTGCCAGCAGTGGTATTAGGGGTGAGACCCAGTACTTC. This codes for CASSGIRGETQYF.

This chain links TRBV7-6 with TRBJ2-7, with D possibly being TRBD1 (6 bases). The CDR3 extends over 16 amino acids. V lost 1 base to trimming and J lost 0 bases, with 13 bases between them. Germline-derived CDR1 and CDR2 are SGHVS and FNYEAQ. DNA of the CDR3: TGTGCCAGCAGCTTAGGCACAGGGTCGAGCTCCTACGAGCAGTACTTC. It codes for CASSLGTGSSSYEQYF.

This sequence joins TRBV11-2 and TRBJ1-2; the match to TRBD1 covers 8 bases. The V and J ends lost 4 bases and 7 bases, in that order; junction bases with no gene match: 20. The germline gives CDR1 SGHAT, CDR2 FQNNGV. The CDR3 loop spans 18 amino acids. CDR3 in DNA: TGTGCCAGCAGCTCAACCCTACAGGGGGTCAACCTCCTGACTGGCTACACCTTC. Protein: CASSSTLQGVNLLTGYTF.

The rearrangement joins TRBV15 to TRBJ1-3; the D is unclear. Trimming took 1 base from V and 3 from J, leaving 7 bases between them. Looked up from germline, CDR1 is LNHNV and CDR2 is YYDKDF (reference sequence). This CDR3 comprises 14 residues. CDR3 residues: CATSRGYGGNTIYF. In nucleotides, the CDR3 is TGTGCCACCAGCAGAGGGTACGGTGGAAACACCATATATTTT.

The J gene is TRBJ1-2, the V gene TRBV4-3; D not resolved. This CDR3 has 15 amino acids. The V end was cut by 0 bases, the J end by 7 bases, with 15 bases between. CDR1 LGHNA and CDR2 YSLEER come from the germline V gene. The CDR3 spells CASSQDGEGLSGYTF. The DNA for the CDR3 is TGCGCCAGCAGCCAAGATGGGGAGGGTTTAAGTGGCTACACCTTC.